This record concerns one T cell receptor (beta chain) sequence. Its specificity is not known. The repertoire was sequenced with immunoSEQ multiplex PCR; TCRdb's copy has only in-frame clones and lacks some. The table has around 9,100 clones, under 70% seen once. This CDR3 contains 11 residues. From germline, CDR1 is DFQATT and CDR2 SNEGSKA (reference sequence). V was pared by 3 bases and J by 4 bases, with 5 bases between. This sample is drawn from a study of neoadjuvant anti-PD-1 for oral cavity cancer. As for time point: after neoadjuvant nivolumab, at surgical resection. Cohort: HPV-negative, locally advanced oral cavity squamous cell carcinoma patients. Study-level points and caveats: Only three patients per response group were TCR-analyzed; validation needed.

The material was PBMCs, obtained after nivolumab (anti-PD-1) treatment. The TCR sequence derives from a person aged 35-79 years with oral cavity squamous cell carcinoma. This sequence joins TRBV20-1 and TRBJ2-3; D is undetermined. The CDR3: CSASISDTQYF. The CDR3, as DNA: TGCAGTGCTAGTATATCAGATACGCAGTATTTT.